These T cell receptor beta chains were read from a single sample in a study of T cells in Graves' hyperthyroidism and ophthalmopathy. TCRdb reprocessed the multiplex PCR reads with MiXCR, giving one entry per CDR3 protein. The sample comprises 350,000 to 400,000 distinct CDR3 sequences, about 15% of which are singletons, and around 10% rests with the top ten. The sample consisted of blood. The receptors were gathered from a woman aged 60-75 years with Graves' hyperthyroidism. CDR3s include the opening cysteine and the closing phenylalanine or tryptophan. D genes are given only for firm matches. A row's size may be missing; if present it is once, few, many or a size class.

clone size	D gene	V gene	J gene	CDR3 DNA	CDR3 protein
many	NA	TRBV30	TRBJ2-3	TGTGCCTGGAAAGCAGCGGGAGATACGCAGTATTTT	CAWKAAGDTQYF
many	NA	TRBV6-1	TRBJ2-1	TGTGCCAGCAGTGTTCTAAGCTCCTACAATGAGCAGTTCTTC	CASSVLSSYNEQFF
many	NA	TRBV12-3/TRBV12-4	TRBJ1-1	TGTGCCAGCAGCCCAAGACAGGTGAACACTGAAGCTTTCTTT	CASSPRQVNTEAFF
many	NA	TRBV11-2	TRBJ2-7	TGTGCCAGCAGCTTTACAGGGGGGGACTACGAGCAGTACTTC	CASSFTGGDYEQYF
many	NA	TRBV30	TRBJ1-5	TGTGCCTGGAATCACTTAGGCAATCAGCCCCAGCATTTT	CAWNHLGNQPQHF
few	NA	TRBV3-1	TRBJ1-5	TGTGCCAGCAGCCAAGGTTACCTTCAGCCCCAGCATTTT	CASSQGYLQPQHF
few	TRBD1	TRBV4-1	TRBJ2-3	TGCGCCAGCAGCCAAGGCAACAGGGGGCGCACAGATACGCAGTATTTT	CASSQGNRGRTDTQYF
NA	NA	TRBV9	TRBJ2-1	TGTGCCAGCAGCTTAGACTTGAGCTCCTACAATGAGCAGTTCTTC	CASSLDLSSYNEQFF
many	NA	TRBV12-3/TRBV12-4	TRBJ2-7	TGTGCCAGCAGCCCCGGACAGACAACTACCTACGAGCAGTACTTC	CASSPGQTTTYEQYF
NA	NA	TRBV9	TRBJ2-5	TGTGCCAGCAGCGTAGGTCTGGCGGGGGCAGAGACCCAGTACTTC	CASSVGLAGAETQYF
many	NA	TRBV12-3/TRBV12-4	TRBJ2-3	TGTGCCAGCAAGTGGGGCAGGGGAACAGATACGCAGTATTTT	CASKWGRGTDTQYF
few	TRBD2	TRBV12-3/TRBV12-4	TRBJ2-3	TGTGCCAGCAGTTTGGGGCTAGCGGGAGGGCGGGATACGCAGTATTTT	CASSLGLAGGRDTQYF
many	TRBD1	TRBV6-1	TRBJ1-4	TGTGCCAGCAGTGTCGACAGGGTGGGTGATGAAAAACTGTTTTTT	CASSVDRVGDEKLFF
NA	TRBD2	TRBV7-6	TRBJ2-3	TGTGTCAGCAGCGGGACTAGCGGGTCACCACTGGGCACAGATACGCAGTATTTT	CVSSGTSGSPLGTDTQYF
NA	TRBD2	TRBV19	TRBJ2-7	TGTGCCAGTAGTGATCTAGCGGGAGCCTTCGGCGAGCAGTACTTC	CASSDLAGAFGEQYF
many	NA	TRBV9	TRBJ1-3	TGTGCCAGCAGCGACCAACACAGGGATCCTGGAAACACCATATATTTT	CASSDQHRDPGNTIYF
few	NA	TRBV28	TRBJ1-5	TGTGCCAGCAGTTTAGTCCCTACAGTTTATAGCAATCAGCCCCAGCATTTT	CASSLVPTVYSNQPQHF
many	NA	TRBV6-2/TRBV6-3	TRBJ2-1	TGTGCCAGCAACCCCGGGGATTATGAGCAGTTCTTC	CASNPGDYEQFF
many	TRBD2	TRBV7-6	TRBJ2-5	TGTGCCAGCAGCGGGGCTAGCGGCCCCGTAGAGACCCAGTACTTC	CASSGASGPVETQYF
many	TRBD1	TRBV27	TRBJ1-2	TGTGCCAGCAGTTCGCGCGGACAGGGGGTTATCTATGGCTACACCTTC	CASSSRGQGVIYGYTF
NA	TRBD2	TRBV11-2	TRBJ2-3	TGTGCCAGCAGCTTAAACCTAGCGGGACACACAAGCGATACGCAGTATTTT	CASSLNLAGHTSDTQYF
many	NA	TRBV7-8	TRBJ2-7	TGTGCCAGCAGCCCGGGAGATGGCGAGCAGTACTTC	CASSPGDGEQYF
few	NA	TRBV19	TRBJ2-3	TGTGCCAGTAGTACTCGGTCTCAGGATACGCAGTATTTT	CASSTRSQDTQYF
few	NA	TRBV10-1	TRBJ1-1	TGCGCCAGCACCCACCCCGGGGAGGGAAAAAAAGAAGCTTTCTTT	CASTHPGEGKKEAFF
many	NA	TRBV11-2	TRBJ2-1	TGTGCCAGCAGCTCGTCGGGACTTCTCCGCAATGAGCAGTTCTTC	CASSSSGLLRNEQFF
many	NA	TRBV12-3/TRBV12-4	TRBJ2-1	TGTGCCAGCAGCTCCCCAGGGGAGCGCCGCAATGAGCAGTTCTTC	CASSSPGERRNEQFF
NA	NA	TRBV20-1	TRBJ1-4	TGCAGTGCCTCCCGGGAGACGGTGGGAGAAAAACTGTTTTTT	CSASRETVGEKLFF